This T cell receptor beta chain was identified during a study of T cell responses to AZD1222 COVID-19 vaccine. Across the study: Whether given at about 4 or about 12 weeks, second doses were pooled. Study observations and caveats: Repertoires were sampled only after the peak T cell response. Baseline seropositivity characterized only 5 or 6 AZD1222 recipients. Reportedly, nearly half of unique spike TCRs recognized epitopes outside B.1.351/B.1.1.7 mutations.

Here immunoSEQ multiplex PCR was the method, and the copy in TCRdb shows in-frame clones only, minus some. The sample lists tens of thousands of clones, around 90% occurring once. In the case of this clone: Its antigen remains unidentified.

The CDR3 is made up of 14 amino acids. V shed 1 base and J 8 bases; nucleotides not matched to a gene: 5. The V gene's germline CDR1 is KGHSH and CDR2 LQKENI. This clonotype was sampled from an adult in good health. The chain carries TRBV18 and TRBJ2-1; 7 bases fit TRBD1. Here the sequenced sample was peripheral blood, taken on day 0 of AZD1222 vaccination. The CDR3 region is CASSPQTGRDEQFF. The CDR3 nucleotides read TGTGCCAGCTCACCACAGACAGGGAGAGATGAGCAGTTCTTC.